The T cell receptor beta chain described here comes from a study of blood T cell repertoires in COVID-19. Clones were read by immunoSEQ multiplex PCR, and TCRdb kept only the in-frame ones, dropping some. The profile shows fewer than 300,000 clones, roughly 84% of them singletons. The sequence was collected from a human donor with COVID-19, enrolled during active disease. The donor label of this sample is uncertain. Sequenced sample: peripheral blood.

CDR3 DNA sequence: TGTGCCAGCAGCTCACTTCTCCAGGATGAGCAGTTCTTC. Translated: CASSSLLQDEQFF. The chain recombines TRBV3-1 (or the pseudogene TRBV3-2) with TRBJ2-1; no clear D. The V gene lost 5 bases and the J gene lost 8 bases, with 13 bases spanning the gap. The CDR3 runs 13 residues. The V gene's germline CDR1 is LGHDT and CDR2 YNNKEL (reference sequence).